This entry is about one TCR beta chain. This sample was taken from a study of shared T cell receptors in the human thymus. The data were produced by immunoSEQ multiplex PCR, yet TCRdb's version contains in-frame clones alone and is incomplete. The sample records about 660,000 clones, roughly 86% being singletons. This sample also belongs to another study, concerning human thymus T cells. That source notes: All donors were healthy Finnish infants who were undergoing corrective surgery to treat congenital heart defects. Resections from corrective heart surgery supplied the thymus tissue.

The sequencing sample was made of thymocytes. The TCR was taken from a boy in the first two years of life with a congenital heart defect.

The CDR3 sequence: CASSLRGLKVGTGELFF. CDR3 bases: TGTGCCAGCAGTTTGCGGGGACTAAAGGTTGGCACCGGGGAGCTGTTTTTT. This chain joins TRBV28 and TRBJ2-2; 7 nucleotides align to TRBD2. The CDR3 consists of 17 residues. V lost 3 bases to trimming and J lost 4 bases; unmatched junction nucleotides: 11. Germline CDR1 and CDR2: MDHEN and SYDVKM.